Below, 19 T cell receptor beta chains from the same sample are listed, as sequenced in a study of shared clonotypes between healthy human individuals. Sequencing used immunoSEQ multiplex PCR; TCRdb keeps in-frame clones, though not all of them. The sample lists under 850,000 clones, 72% occurring once. Sequenced sample: memory CD4+ T cells sorted from blood. Subset meaning: CD45RA-negative fraction. These receptors originate from a woman in her twenties or thirties in good health.

The chain has TRBV6-5 and TRBJ1-1; TRBD1 aligns across 8 bases. The germline CDR1 and CDR2 sequences are MNHEY and SVGAGI. V dropped 7 bases and J dropped 5; count of bases not matched to a gene: 12. The CDR3 length is 15 residues. DNA of the CDR3: TGTGCCAGCATTCGGGCAGGGGGCGGACGGACTGAAGCTTTCTTT. This gives the protein CASIRAGGGRTEAFF.

This clone was observed once. The CDR3: CASSLEREGRAYEQYF. CDR3 DNA sequence: TGTGCCAGCAGCTTAGAGCGGGAGGGCCGGGCCTACGAGCAGTACTTC. The chain couples TRBV7-2 to TRBJ2-7; TRBD2 aligns across 10 bases. With V trimmed by 1 base and J by 2 bases, 5 bases remained unmatched. The CDR3 contains 16 residues. Looked up from germline, CDR1 is SGHTA and CDR2 is FQGNSA.

V is TRBV18 and J is TRBJ1-1, with TRBD1 as a possible D gene (6 bases). The V end was cut by 2 bases, the J end by 4 bases, with 14 bases between. From germline, CDR1 is KGHSH and CDR2 LQKENI. The CDR3 consists of 15 residues. The CDR3 loop is CASSPRGKGGTEAFF. CDR3 coding DNA: TGTGCCAGCTCACCAAGGGGGAAGGGAGGCACTGAAGCTTTCTTT.

V usage is TRBV4-2 and J usage is TRBJ1-5; possibly TRBD1 for D (6 bases). Trimming left V 0 bases short and J 10 bases short, with 16 bases between. In germline, CDR1 is LGHNA, CDR2 YNFKEQ. The CDR3 totals 15 residues. Here the CDR3 reads CASSQEGGPQGPQHF. The CDR3 nucleotides are TGTGCCAGCAGCCAAGAAGGGGGGCCTCAAGGACCCCAGCATTTT.

Worth noting for this clone: The same CDR3 can be traced to other DNA sequences in this sample. The rearrangement links TRBV29-1 to TRBJ1-5, with D hard to call. This CDR3 spans 13 amino acids. The germline CDR1 and CDR2 sequences are SQVTM and ANQGSEA. Trimming shortened V by 5 bases and J by 0 bases, and 8 bases separated the two germline ends. CDR3 amino acids: CSVLVDSNQPQHF. The CDR3, as DNA: TGCAGCGTTCTAGTAGATAGCAATCAGCCCCAGCATTTT.

This clone was found many times. The chain is built from TRBV6-1 and TRBJ1-2, with TRBD1 identical over 8 bases. CDR3 length equals 13 residues. Germline CDR1 reads MNHNS; CDR2 reads SASEGT. V lost 2 bases, J lost 7 bases, and 3 bases stayed unmatched. The CDR3, as DNA: TGTGCCAGCAGTGAACAGGGGGCGGCTGGCTACACCTTC. Residues: CASSEQGAAGYTF.

The chain has TRBV5-4 and TRBJ2-3, with 11 bases fitting TRBD1. Germline-derived CDR1 and CDR2 are SGHNT and YYREEE (reference sequence). This CDR3 region has 15 residues. The V and J ends lost 4 bases and 4 bases, in that order; junction bases with no gene match: 5. CDR3 bases: TGTGCCAGCAGCGCCGGGACAGGGGGACCAGATACGCAGTATTTT. Its protein is CASSAGTGGPDTQYF.

This clone came up a few times. Additional DNA sequences in this sample encode the identical CDR3. This rearrangement joins TRBV10-2 to TRBJ2-1, with TRBD1 matching over 11 bases. CDR1 is WSHSY and CDR2 is SAAADI in the germline V gene. V was pared by 6 bases and J by 7 bases, with 8 bases of the junction left unmatched. CDR3 size: 15 residues. In nucleotides, the CDR3 is TGCGCCAGCAGAGAGGGACAGGGGGGAGGTAATGAGCAGTTCTTC. Translating gives CASREGQGGGNEQFF.

The chain carries TRBV4-1 and TRBJ1-2; D is undetermined. The CDR3 totals 18 residues. In germline, CDR1 is MGHRA, CDR2 YSYEKL. The V end was cut by 1 base, the J end by 4 bases, with 22 bases between. The chain's CDR3 is CASSQVELGRRRSYGYTF. The CDR3 coding sequence is TGCGCCAGCAGCCAAGTCGAATTAGGGAGAAGACGCTCCTATGGCTACACCTTC.

The V and J genes are TRBV28 and TRBJ2-4; D unresolved. Germline CDR1 MDHEN, CDR2 SYDVKM. The CDR3 consists of 18 residues. Trimming cost V 4 bases and J 1 base, with 20 bases left between them. This chain's CDR3 is CASSYQLTLSGAKNIQYF. The CDR3 nucleotides read TGTGCCAGCAGTTACCAACTGACCCTCTCCGGGGCCAAAAACATTCAGTACTTC.

J is TRBJ2-5 and V is TRBV5-4, with D hard to call. The CDR3 is made up of 13 amino acids. Trimming shortened V by 2 bases and J by 5 bases, and 10 bases separated the two germline ends. Germline V gene data show CDR1 as SGHNT and CDR2 as YYREEE (reference sequence). CDR3 sequence reads: CASSFKGIETQYF. The DNA of the CDR3 is TGTGCCAGCAGCTTCAAAGGGATCGAGACCCAGTACTTC.

The chain combines TRBV19 with TRBJ1-4; TRBD1 matches 10 bases. The CDR3 covers 17 residues. Germline CDR1 is LNHDA and CDR2 is SQIVND (reference sequence). J lost 5 bases, V lost 4 bases, and 10 bases had no gene match. The CDR3 sequence is CASSTGQGSILNEKLFF. The DNA for the CDR3 is TGTGCCAGTAGTACGGGACAGGGGAGTATTCTCAATGAAAAACTGTTTTTT.

The J gene is TRBJ2-1, the V gene TRBV18, with D possibly matching TRBD1 (5 bases). This CDR3 contains 16 residues. The germline CDR1 and CDR2 sequences are KGHSH and LQKENI. V lost 2 bases, J lost 8 bases, and 19 bases lay in between. The CDR3 protein is CASSPGQGAPVDEQFF. As DNA, the CDR3 is TGTGCCAGCTCACCAGGGCAAGGGGCCCCGGTCGATGAGCAGTTCTTC.

A note on this clone: Additional DNA sequences in this sample encode the identical CDR3. The genes are TRBV6-5 and TRBJ2-1; 8 bases align to TRBD2. J was trimmed by 3 bases and V by 6 bases; bases with no gene match: 7. Germline loops: CDR1 MNHEY, CDR2 SVGAGI. There are 15 residues in the CDR3. The CDR3 DNA sequence: TGTGCCAGCAGCACCGGGCTAGCGGGCTACAATGAGCAGTTCTTC. The encoded protein is CASSTGLAGYNEQFF.

Remarks on this clone: The sample has other DNA sequences that encode this CDR3 too. The genes are TRBV5-1 and TRBJ1-1, with D unclear. Per the germline V gene, CDR1 is SGHRS and CDR2 is YFSETQ. V gave up 0 bases and J gave up 3 bases, with 6 bases separating them. CDR3 length: 13 amino acids. The CDR3 sequence is CASSLVSDTEAFF. DNA of the CDR3: TGCGCCAGCAGCTTGGTGTCAGACACTGAAGCTTTCTTT.

V is TRBV7-9 and J is TRBJ2-3; D perhaps matches TRBD2 (6 bases). V was pared by 5 bases and J by 2 bases, with 14 bases between. Germline V gives CDR1 SEHNR, CDR2 FQNEAQ (reference sequence). This CDR3 is 15 amino acids long. The CDR3 protein is CASSKPTSTTDTQYF. The CDR3 nucleotides are TGTGCCAGCAGCAAGCCCACTAGCACCACAGATACGCAGTATTTT.

The chain uses TRBV7-9 and TRBJ2-7; 11 bases agree with TRBD2. CDR1 and CDR2 (germline): SEHNR, FQNEAQ (reference sequence). There are 15 residues in the CDR3. V shed 5 bases, J shed 4 bases, and the junction held 7 bases outside the gene matches. The CDR3 DNA is TGTGCCAGCAGCGCCCCGGGACTAGCGGTTTACGAGCAGTACTTC. Encoded protein: CASSAPGLAVYEQYF.

This rearrangement joins TRBV7-8 to TRBJ2-1, with 7 bases lining up with TRBD2. The J segment lost 7 bases and the V segment lost 3 bases, leaving 12 bases of the junction unmatched. The CDR3 contains 16 residues. CDR1 SGHVS and CDR2 FQNEAQ come from the germline V gene. The CDR3 nucleotides read TGTGCCAGCAGCTTCGTGGGGACGGGAGGCGGGAATGAGCAGTTCTTC. It codes for CASSFVGTGGGNEQFF.

In DNA form, the CDR3 reads TGTGCCAGCAGCCAAGAACCCCGGTACTATGGCTACACCTTC. This sequence encodes CASSQEPRYYGYTF. The chain combines TRBV16 with TRBJ1-2; D remains unclear. Looked up from germline, CDR1 is KGHSY and CDR2 is FQNENV. Trimming removed 2 bases at V and 3 bases at J, with 10 bases between. The CDR3 sequence is 14 residues long. Filled out from reference TRBV16 and TRBJ1-2, the complete variable domain reads GEEVAQTPKHLVRGEGQKAKLYCAPIKGHSYVFWYQQVLKNEFKFLISFQNENVFDETGMPKERFSAKCLPNSPCSLEIQATKLEDSAVYFCASSQEPRYYGYTFGSGTRLTVV.